This is a list of T cell receptor beta chains from one sample in a study of blood T cell repertoires in COVID-19. Some clones are missing from TCRdb's copy, which holds only in-frame ones; the method was immunoSEQ multiplex PCR. The top ten hold under 6% of the sample, which has 77,000 or so clones, about 90% seen once. The sequenced material came from peripheral blood. The receptors were gathered from a man aged 50 or older with active COVID-19. Both conserved end residues are part of each CDR3. Each record gives: D gene, V gene, J gene, clone size, CDR3 protein, CDR3 DNA. The D gene is left open where the match is weak. Size tells how often a clone was seen (once, few, many) or the class of an expanded clone, and some rows leave it out.

>-|TRBV18|TRBJ1-4|-
CASSLRDQGNEKLFF
TGTGCCAGCTCACTGAGAGACCAGGGTAATGAAAAACTGTTTTTT
>TRBD2|TRBV3-1/TRBV3-2|TRBJ2-2|-
CASSHTSGRAFRSTGELFF
TGTGCCAGCAGCCATACTAGCGGGAGGGCCTTTCGGAGCACCGGGGAGCTGTTTTTT
>-|TRBV5-1|TRBJ1-3|-
CASSFGELRNTIYF
TGCGCCAGCAGCTTCGGGGAGCTGAGAAACACCATATATTTT
>TRBD1|TRBV3-1/TRBV3-2|TRBJ1-3|-
CASSFPGGLISGNTIYF
TGTGCCAGCAGCTTTCCAGGGGGGTTGATCTCTGGAAACACCATATATTTT
>-|TRBV27|TRBJ2-1|-
CASGGQLYNEQFF
TGTGCCAGCGGCGGACAGTTATACAATGAGCAGTTCTTC
>TRBD1|TRBV18|TRBJ1-2|-
CASSPPTGGLYGYTF
TGTGCCAGCTCACCACCGACAGGGGGACTCTATGGCTACACCTTC
>TRBD1|TRBV19|TRBJ2-4|once
CASSIYRGAKNIQYF
TGTGCCAGTAGTATTTACAGGGGAGCCAAAAACATTCAGTACTTC
>-|TRBV5-1|TRBJ2-3|-
CASSLAPSRTDTQYF
TGCGCCAGCAGCTTGGCGCCTAGCCGCACAGATACGCAGTATTTT
>-|TRBV28|TRBJ1-6|few
CASSRQLQANSPLHF
TGTGCCAGCAGTCGACAATTGCAGGCTAATTCACCCCTCCACTTT
>-|TRBV19|TRBJ1-5|few
CASSQARNSNQPQHF
TGTGCCAGTAGTCAGGCCCGAAATAGCAATCAGCCCCAGCATTTT
>TRBD2|TRBV9|TRBJ2-7|-
CASSRGTSGSSYEQYF
TGTGCCAGCAGCCGCGGGACTAGCGGGAGCTCCTACGAGCAGTACTTC
>TRBD2|TRBV4-3|TRBJ2-1|-
CASSQDLVGGGNEQFF
TGCGCCAGCAGCCAAGATCTGGTCGGGGGGGGCAATGAGCAGTTCTTC
>-|TRBV5-5|TRBJ1-6|-
CASSLAPGPDYNSPLHF
TGTGCCAGCAGCTTGGCCCCAGGGCCCGACTATAATTCACCCCTCCACTTT
>-|TRBV28|TRBJ2-7|-
CASGSGYEQYF
TGTGCCAGCGGGTCGGGCTACGAGCAGTACTTC